This entry concerns a single TCR beta chain. Its antigen is not yet known. No per-base quality is available; no much larger clone lies one base away. RNA was extracted using the RNeasy kit, and roughly 0.45 to 1 microgram was reverse transcribed with random hexamers. The immunoSEQ multiplex PCR assay, covering 54 Vbeta and 13 Jbeta segments, was used to amplify TCR beta CDR3 regions. Bias from PCR amplification was corrected by using a synthetic template baseline for primer optimization and for computational correction. On the study's bioinformatics: Only productive sequences were kept, with reads annotated to V, D and J genes according to IMGT and analyzed in immunoSEQ Analyzer. To calculate clonality, Shannon entropy was normalized by log2 of the number of productive unique sequences and then subtracted from one. For each patient and control, public and private clones were evaluated among the 100 most prevalent clones. Clones were defined as Susac-specific if absent from the healthy and MS cohorts, from around 1,000 published viral clones and from other ImmuneACCESS disease sequences. The raw public data were reprocessed by TCRdb itself: fastp quality trimming at Q25, MiXCR clonotype calling, in-frame beta chains only. Rows with a matching CDR3 protein are joined into one entry that keeps the most common DNA and genes. TCRdb, rather than the study authors, made the V and J calls. This sample gives 200,000 to 250,000 distinct CDR3 sequences in total; 95% of them show up just once. The ten largest account for 0.085% to 0.095% of the sample.

The trim is 5 bases for V and 6 bases for J, with a gap of 8 bases between the germline ends. The germline V gene encodes CDR1 SEHNR and CDR2 FQNEAQ (reference sequence). The CDR3 starts with the cysteine, ends with the phenylalanine, and has 11 residues. The only DNA kept is the CDR3, 33 bases in frame from the first base. The data belong to a study of CD8 T cells in Susac syndrome (dated by TCRdb to about 2019). Background on the whole study: The study used repertoire sequencing to test whether antigen drove CD8+ T cell activation and differentiation in Susac syndrome.

Peripheral blood CD8+ and CD4+ T cells from healthy donors, Susac syndrome patients and multiple sclerosis patients were profiled by high-throughput TCR beta sequencing. The multiple sclerosis controls were treatment-naive patients whose relapsing-remitting disease, either stable or active, fulfilled the revised McDonald criteria. CD8+ TEMRA cells were enriched by FACS, while bulk CD8+ and CD4+ T cells were purified by magnetic negative isolation. Blood was collected in EDTA tubes and processed within 24 hours, with PBMCs isolated through density gradient centrifugation. PBMCs intended for TCR sequencing were cryopreserved in liquid nitrogen and thawed later in a water bath at 37 degrees C. The sorted or isolated CD4+, CD8+ and CD8+ TEMRA cells had a purity of 90% or higher. Study-wide conclusions, independent of this receptor: The TCR sequencing and HLA analysis was acknowledged to have included a relatively small number of individuals.

The source material was CD4+ T cells from PBMCs. The sequence links TRBV7-9 to TRBJ2-7, with the D gene uncertain. This receptor was obtained from a human donor with multiple sclerosis. CDR3 protein: CASSPLFEQYF. The DNA reads TGTGCCAGCAGCCCCTTATTCGAGCAGTACTTC.